Listed below are T cell receptor beta chains from one sample, sequenced in a study of shared clonotypes between healthy human individuals. This table comes from immunoSEQ multiplex PCR, and its TCRdb copy is limited to in-frame clones, with some not included. The sample has around 990,000 clones; about 72% are singletons. Sequencing was carried out using memory CD4+ T cells from PBMCs. Receptors originate from a man between 18 and 35 years old in good health. Some clones in this sample may be carry-over from other donors' samples. CDR3s include the opening cysteine and the closing phenylalanine or tryptophan. Expanded clones are given a class, and other clones once, few, many or no size at all.

V	J	size	CDR3
TRBV5-1	TRBJ2-2	many	CASSPSAGTGELFF
TRBV9	TRBJ1-3	-	CASSAGQGASGNTIYF
TRBV2	TRBJ2-3	-	CASSGQGPGGSDTQYF
TRBV5-4	TRBJ2-5	-	CASSSGQGGTQYF
TRBV7-3	TRBJ2-2	-	CASSIGDTGELFF
TRBV10-1	TRBJ2-2	-	CASNSGTGGAAGELFF
TRBV6-5	TRBJ1-1	-	CASSYSLTGTEAFF
TRBV5-6	TRBJ2-3	-	CASSQGVGTDTQYF
TRBV4-1	TRBJ1-4	-	CASSQIGRGARTNEKLFF
TRBV6-1	TRBJ2-7	-	CASTPLIQQYF
TRBV10-3	TRBJ1-5	-	CAISDDRFSNQPQHF
TRBV19	TRBJ2-6	once	CASSPRDSGANVLTF
TRBV29-1	TRBJ1-4	once	CSVLATNEKLFF
TRBV9	TRBJ1-3	-	CASSRGSSGNTIYF
TRBV2	TRBJ2-7	-	CASGGGYEQYF
TRBV7-9	TRBJ2-2	-	CASSPRGRDTGELFF
TRBV28	TRBJ1-1	few	CASSRLRDTEAFF
TRBV10-3	TRBJ1-2	-	CAISDGNYGYTF
TRBV4-1	TRBJ2-7	-	CASSHPPGTSGYEQYF
TRBV7-9	TRBJ2-7	-	CASSSTSGISHEQYF
TRBV28	TRBJ1-1	-	CASSPVGVRKNTEAFF
TRBV7-2	TRBJ1-5	-	CASRRQGDNQPQHF
TRBV2	TRBJ2-7	many	CASSDGPRVYEQYF